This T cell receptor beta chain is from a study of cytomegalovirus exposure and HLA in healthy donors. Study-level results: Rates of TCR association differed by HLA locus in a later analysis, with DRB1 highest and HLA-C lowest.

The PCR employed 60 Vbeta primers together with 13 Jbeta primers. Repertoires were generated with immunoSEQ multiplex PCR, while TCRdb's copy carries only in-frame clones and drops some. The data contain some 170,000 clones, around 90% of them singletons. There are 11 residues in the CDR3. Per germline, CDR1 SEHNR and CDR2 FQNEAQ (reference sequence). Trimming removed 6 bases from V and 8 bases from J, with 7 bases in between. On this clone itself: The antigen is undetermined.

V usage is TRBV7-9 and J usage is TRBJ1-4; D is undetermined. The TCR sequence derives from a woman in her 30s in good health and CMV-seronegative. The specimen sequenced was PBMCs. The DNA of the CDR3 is TGTGCCAGCAGTACCAGGGAAAAACTGTTTTTT. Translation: CASSTREKLFF.